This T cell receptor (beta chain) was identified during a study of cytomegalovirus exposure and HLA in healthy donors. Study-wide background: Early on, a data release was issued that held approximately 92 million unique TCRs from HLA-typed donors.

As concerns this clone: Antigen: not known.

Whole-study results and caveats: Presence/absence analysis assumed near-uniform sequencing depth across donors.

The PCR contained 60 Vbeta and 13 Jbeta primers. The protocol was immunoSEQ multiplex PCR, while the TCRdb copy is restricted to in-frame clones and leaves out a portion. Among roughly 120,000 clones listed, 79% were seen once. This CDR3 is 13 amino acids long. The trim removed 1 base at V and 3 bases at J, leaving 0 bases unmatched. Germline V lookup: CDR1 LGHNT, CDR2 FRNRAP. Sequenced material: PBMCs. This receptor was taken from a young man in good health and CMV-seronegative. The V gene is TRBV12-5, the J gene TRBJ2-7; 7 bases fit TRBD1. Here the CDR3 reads CASGLGQGYEQYV. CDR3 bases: TGTGCTAGTGGTTTGGGACAGGGCTACGAGCAGTACGTC.